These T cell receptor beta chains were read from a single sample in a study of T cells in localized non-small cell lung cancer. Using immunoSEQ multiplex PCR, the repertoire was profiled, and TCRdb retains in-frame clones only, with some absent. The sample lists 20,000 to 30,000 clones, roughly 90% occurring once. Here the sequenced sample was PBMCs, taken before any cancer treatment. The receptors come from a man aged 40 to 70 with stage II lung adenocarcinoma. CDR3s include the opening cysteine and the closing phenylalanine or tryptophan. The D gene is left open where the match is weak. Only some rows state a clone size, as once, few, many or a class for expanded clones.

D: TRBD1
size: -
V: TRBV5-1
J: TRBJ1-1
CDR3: CASSLAIGTGLLNTEAFF
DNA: TGCGCCAGCAGCTTGGCCATCGGGACAGGGCTCTTGAACACTGAAGCTTTCTTT

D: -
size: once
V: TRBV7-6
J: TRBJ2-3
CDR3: CASSSGEGGTALTSTDTQYF
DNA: TGTGCCAGCAGCTCGGGTGAGGGAGGGACAGCCTTAACTAGCACAGATACGCAGTATTTT

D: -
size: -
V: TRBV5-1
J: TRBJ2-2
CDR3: CASGVGQNTGELFF
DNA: TGCGCCAGCGGGGTTGGGCAGAACACCGGGGAGCTGTTTTTT

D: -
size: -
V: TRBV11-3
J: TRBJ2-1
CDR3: CASSLEGGFDEQFF
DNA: TGTGCCAGCAGCTTGGAAGGGGGTTTCGATGAGCAGTTCTTC

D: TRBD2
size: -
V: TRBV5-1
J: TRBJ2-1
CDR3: CASSSVGTSGTDEQFF
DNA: TGCGCCAGCAGCTCCGTTGGGACTAGCGGGACGGATGAGCAGTTCTTC

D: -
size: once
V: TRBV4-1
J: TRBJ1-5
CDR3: CASSQGEEGGQPQHF
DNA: TGCGCCAGCAGCCAAGGTGAGGAGGGAGGTCAGCCCCAGCATTTT

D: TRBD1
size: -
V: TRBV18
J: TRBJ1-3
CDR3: CASSPRGQGSSGNTIYF
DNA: TGTGCCAGCTCACCAAGGGGACAGGGCAGCTCTGGAAACACCATATATTTT

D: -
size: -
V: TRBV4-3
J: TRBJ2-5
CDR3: CASSQGEGETQYF
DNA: TGCGCCAGCAGCCAAGGAGAGGGGGAGACCCAGTACTTC

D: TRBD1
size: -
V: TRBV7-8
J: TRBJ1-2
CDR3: CASSLVIIPTGDLGYTF
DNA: TGTGCCAGCAGCTTAGTAATAATCCCGACAGGGGACCTAGGCTACACCTTC

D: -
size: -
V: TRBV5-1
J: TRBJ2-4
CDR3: CASSLALGSTEYF
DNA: TGCGCCAGCAGCTTGGCACTTGGAAGCACCGAGTACTTC

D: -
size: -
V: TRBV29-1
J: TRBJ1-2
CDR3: CSVDGFPGRTIPNYGYTF
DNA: TGCAGCGTCGATGGATTCCCGGGACGGACAATTCCTAACTATGGCTACACCTTC

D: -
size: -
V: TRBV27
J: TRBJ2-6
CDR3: CASSLRDSGANVLTF
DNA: TGTGCCAGCAGCCTTAGAGACTCTGGGGCCAACGTCCTGACTTTC

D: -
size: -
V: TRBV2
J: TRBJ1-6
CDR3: CASSEVRQPNSPLHF
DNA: TGTGCCAGCAGTGAAGTCCGCCAGCCAAATTCACCCCTCCACTTT

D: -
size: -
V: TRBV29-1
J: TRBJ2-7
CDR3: CSVGGESVQYF
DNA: TGCAGCGTTGGCGGGGAGTCGGTGCAGTACTTC

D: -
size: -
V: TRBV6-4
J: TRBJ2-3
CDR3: CASSDQGTDTQYF
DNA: TGTGCCAGCAGTGACCAGGGAACAGATACGCAGTATTTT

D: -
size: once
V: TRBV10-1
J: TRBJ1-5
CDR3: CASKGTPYEPQHF
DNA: TGCGCCAGCAAGGGTACGCCTTATGAGCCCCAGCATTTT

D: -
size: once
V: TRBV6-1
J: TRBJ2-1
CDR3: CASSRTTGSYNEQFF
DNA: TGTGCCAGCAGTCGGACGACAGGCTCCTACAATGAGCAGTTCTTC

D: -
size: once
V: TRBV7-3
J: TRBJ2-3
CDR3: CASSSDGSTDTQYF
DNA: TGTGCCAGCAGCTCCGACGGGAGCACAGATACGCAGTATTTT

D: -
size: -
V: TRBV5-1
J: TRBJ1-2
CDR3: CASTPGANYGYTF
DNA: TGCGCCAGCACCCCAGGGGCTAACTATGGCTACACCTTC

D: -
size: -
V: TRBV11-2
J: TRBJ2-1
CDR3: CASSFRQWSHNEQFF
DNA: TGTGCCAGCAGCTTCCGACAGTGGTCACACAATGAGCAGTTCTTC

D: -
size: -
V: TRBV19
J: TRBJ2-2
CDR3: CASSTGFNTGELFF
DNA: TGTGCCAGTAGCACAGGGTTCAACACCGGGGAGCTGTTTTTT

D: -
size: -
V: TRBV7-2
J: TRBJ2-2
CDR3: CASSLGPGELFF
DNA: TGTGCCAGCAGCTTAGGACCCGGGGAGCTGTTTTTT

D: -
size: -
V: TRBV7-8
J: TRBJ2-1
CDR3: CASSARAGGPHNEQFF
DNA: TGTGCCAGCAGCGCTAGAGCAGGAGGGCCTCACAATGAGCAGTTCTTC

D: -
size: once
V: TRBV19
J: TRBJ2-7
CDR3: CASSRRDEQYF
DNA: TGTGCCAGTAGCAGGAGGGACGAGCAGTACTTC

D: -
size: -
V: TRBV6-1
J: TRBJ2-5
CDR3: CASSASGAKERTQYF
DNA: TGTGCCAGCAGTGCCTCGGGGGCTAAGGAAAGGACCCAGTACTTC

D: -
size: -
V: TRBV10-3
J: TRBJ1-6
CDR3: CAIRAPGTNSPLHF
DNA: TGTGCCATCAGGGCTCCAGGTACCAATTCACCCCTCCACTTT

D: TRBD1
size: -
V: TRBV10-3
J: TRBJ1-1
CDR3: CATQGGTGETEAFF
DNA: TGTGCCACCCAAGGGGGGACAGGGGAAACTGAAGCTTTCTTT

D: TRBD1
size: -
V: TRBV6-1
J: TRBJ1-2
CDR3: CASSEGQGTVGRGYTF
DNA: TGTGCCAGCAGTGAAGGACAAGGGACAGTCGGGAGGGGCTACACCTTC

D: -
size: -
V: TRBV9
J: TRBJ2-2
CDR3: CASSVDTGELFF
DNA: TGTGCCAGCAGCGTGGACACCGGGGAGCTGTTTTTT

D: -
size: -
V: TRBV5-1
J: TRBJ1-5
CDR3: CASSLAGVNQPQHF
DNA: TGCGCCAGCAGCTTGGCAGGGGTCAATCAGCCCCAGCATTTT

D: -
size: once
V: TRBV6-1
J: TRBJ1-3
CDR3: CASSGRSGFGRNTIYF
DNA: TGTGCCAGCAGTGGCCGCTCGGGGTTTGGTAGAAACACCATATATTTT

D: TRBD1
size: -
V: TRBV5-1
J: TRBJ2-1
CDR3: CASGDGTGYNEQFF
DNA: TGCGCCAGCGGTGACGGGACAGGATACAATGAGCAGTTCTTC

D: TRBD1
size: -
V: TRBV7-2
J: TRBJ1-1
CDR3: CASNEQGPMNTEAFF
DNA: TGTGCCAGCAACGAACAGGGGCCCATGAACACTGAAGCTTTCTTT

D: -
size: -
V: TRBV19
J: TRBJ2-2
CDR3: CASSIQGTGELFF
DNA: TGTGCCAGTAGTATACAAGGTACCGGGGAGCTGTTTTTT

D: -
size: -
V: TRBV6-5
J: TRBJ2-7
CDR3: CASTGLNEQYF
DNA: TGTGCCAGCACAGGGCTAAACGAGCAGTACTTC

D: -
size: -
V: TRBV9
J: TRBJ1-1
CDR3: CASSAPLGLLNTEAFF
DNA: TGTGCCAGCAGCGCCCCCCTGGGACTCTTGAACACTGAAGCTTTCTTT

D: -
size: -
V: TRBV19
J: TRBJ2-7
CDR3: CASRADKTYEQYF
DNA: TGTGCCAGTAGGGCAGACAAGACCTACGAGCAGTACTTC

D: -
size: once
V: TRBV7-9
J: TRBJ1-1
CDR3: CASSLGTGNTEAFF
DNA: TGTGCCAGCAGCTTAGGAACAGGAAACACTGAAGCTTTCTTT

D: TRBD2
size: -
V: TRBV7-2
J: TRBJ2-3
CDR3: CASSFHSGGIPDTQYF
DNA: TGTGCCAGCAGCTTCCACTCGGGGGGTATCCCAGATACGCAGTATTTT

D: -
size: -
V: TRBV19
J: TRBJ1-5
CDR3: CASNSRAGYQPQHF
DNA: TGTGCCAGTAATTCTAGGGCTGGGTATCAGCCCCAGCATTTT

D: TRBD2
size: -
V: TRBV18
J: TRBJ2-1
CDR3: CASSARSSGGNEQFF
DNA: TGTGCCAGCTCAGCGCGGTCTAGCGGGGGAAATGAGCAGTTCTTC

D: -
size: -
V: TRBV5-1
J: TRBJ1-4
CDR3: CASSTRPDSQLFF
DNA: TGCGCCAGCAGCACCCGACCCGACAGTCAACTGTTTTTT

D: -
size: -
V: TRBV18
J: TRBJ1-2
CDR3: CASSPEQTTNYGYTF
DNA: TGTGCCAGCTCACCAGAGCAGACCACTAACTATGGCTACACCTTC

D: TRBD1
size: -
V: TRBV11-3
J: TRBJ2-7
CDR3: CASSLTGLGPYEQYF
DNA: TGTGCCAGCAGCTTGACAGGGTTAGGTCCCTACGAGCAGTACTTC

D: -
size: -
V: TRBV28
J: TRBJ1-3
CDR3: CASSSRDTIYF
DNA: TGTGCCAGCAGTTCCCGGGACACCATATATTTT

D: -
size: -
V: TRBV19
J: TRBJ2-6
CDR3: CATKRDGTSSGANVLTF
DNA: TGTGCCACCAAAAGGGACGGTACTAGCTCTGGGGCCAACGTCCTGACTTTC

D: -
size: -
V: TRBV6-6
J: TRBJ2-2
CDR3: CASLGSVGTGELFF
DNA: TGTGCCAGCCTAGGCAGCGTGGGCACCGGGGAGCTGTTTTTT

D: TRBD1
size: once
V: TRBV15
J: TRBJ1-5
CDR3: CATSRGGTGAQPQHF
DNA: TGTGCCACCAGCAGAGGGGGGACAGGGGCTCAGCCCCAGCATTTT

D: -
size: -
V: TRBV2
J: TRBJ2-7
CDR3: CASSEVVWTNEQYF
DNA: TGTGCCAGCAGTGAAGTGGTTTGGACAAACGAGCAGTACTTC

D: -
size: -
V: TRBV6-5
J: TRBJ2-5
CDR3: CASSYDREGTQYF
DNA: TGTGCCAGCAGTTACGACAGGGAGGGGACCCAGTACTTC

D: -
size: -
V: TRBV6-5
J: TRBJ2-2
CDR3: CASSYGGLSTGELFF
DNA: TGTGCCAGCAGTTACGGGGGCTTGAGCACCGGGGAGCTGTTTTTT

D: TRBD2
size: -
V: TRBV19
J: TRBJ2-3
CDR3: CASSGRGTPLDTQYF
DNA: TGTGCCAGTAGTGGGCGGGGGACCCCTTTGGATACGCAGTATTTT

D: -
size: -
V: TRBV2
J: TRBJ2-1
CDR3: CASGQSYEQFF
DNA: TGTGCCAGCGGTCAGTCTTATGAGCAGTTCTTC

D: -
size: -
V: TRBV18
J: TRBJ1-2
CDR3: CASSPPGLYGYTF
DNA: TGTGCCAGCTCACCGCCGGGACTCTATGGCTACACCTTC

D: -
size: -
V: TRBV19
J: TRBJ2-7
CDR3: CASSISRGATSYEQYF
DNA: TGTGCCAGTAGTATTTCCAGGGGCGCCACCTCCTACGAGCAGTACTTC

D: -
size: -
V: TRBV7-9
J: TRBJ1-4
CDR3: CASSLGMAGEHEKLFF
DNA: TGTGCCAGCAGCCTGGGAATGGCAGGCGAGCATGAAAAACTGTTTTTT

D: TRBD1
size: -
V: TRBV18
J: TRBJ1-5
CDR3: CASSLGQGVEQPQHF
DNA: TGTGCCAGCTCACTTGGACAGGGCGTAGAACAGCCCCAGCATTTT

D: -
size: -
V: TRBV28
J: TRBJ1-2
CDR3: CASSLDNYGYTF
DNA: TGTGCCAGCAGTTTGGACAACTATGGCTACACCTTC

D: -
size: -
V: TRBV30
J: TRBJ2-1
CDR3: CAWSEARPQQFF
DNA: TGTGCCTGGAGCGAAGCGCGCCCCCAGCAGTTCTTC

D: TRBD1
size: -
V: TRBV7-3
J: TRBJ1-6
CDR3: CASSLGQGVVPLHF
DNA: TGTGCCAGCAGCCTCGGACAGGGGGTAGTCCCCCTCCACTTT